The clone carrying this TCR beta chain was seen a handful of times. Its antigen is not identified. This specimen comes from a study of beta chain features in type 1 diabetes. As for the study in general: All samples yielded some 110 million examined sorted cells. Notes on the study in general: Because the template was cDNA, high-expressing cells might be over-represented. For patients and controls alike, PCR might favor shorter templates to the same degree. Shortening of TCRB CDR3s, moderate but significant, appeared in all four CD4+ subsets of Type 1 diabetes patients.

Isolated RNA was reverse transcribed in full, so expressed TCRB transcripts were sequenced. Clones were sequenced by immunoSEQ multiplex PCR, and TCRdb holds only the in-frame ones, with some missing. This sample has more than 250,000 clones; over 14% occur once, and the top ten carry 0.015% to 0.017%. The specimen was naive CD4+ T cells from blood. The sequence derives from a man aged 18 to 30 with type 1 diabetes.

CDR3 DNA sequence: TGCGCCAGCAGCGACGGACAGGAGGAATCACCCCTCCACTTT. Encoded protein: CASSDGQEESPLHF. This rearrangement joins TRBV5-1 to TRBJ1-6; TRBD1 aligns across 7 bases. CDR1 is SGHRS, CDR2 YFSETQ, per germline. The CDR3 extends over 14 amino acids. V lost 4 bases to trimming and J lost 10 bases; unmatched junction nucleotides: 8.